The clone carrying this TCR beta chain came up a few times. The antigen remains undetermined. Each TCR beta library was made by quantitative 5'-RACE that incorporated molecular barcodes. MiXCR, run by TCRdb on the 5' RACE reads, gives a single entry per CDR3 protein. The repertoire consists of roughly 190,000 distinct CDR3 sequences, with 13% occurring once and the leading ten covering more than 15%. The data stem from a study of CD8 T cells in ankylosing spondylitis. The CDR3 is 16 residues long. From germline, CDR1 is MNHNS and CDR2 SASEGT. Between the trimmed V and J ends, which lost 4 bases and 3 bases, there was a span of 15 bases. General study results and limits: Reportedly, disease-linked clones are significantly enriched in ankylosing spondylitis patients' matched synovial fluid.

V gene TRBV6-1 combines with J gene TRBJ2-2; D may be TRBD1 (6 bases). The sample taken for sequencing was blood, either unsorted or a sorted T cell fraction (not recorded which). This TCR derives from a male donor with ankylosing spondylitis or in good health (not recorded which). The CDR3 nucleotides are TGTGCCAGCAGTGTCCCGGACAGTTCTTACACCGGGGAGCTGTTTTTT. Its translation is CASSVPDSSYTGELFF.